The clone carrying this TCR beta chain was seen ten or more times. The antigen remains unidentified. The V gene lost 4 bases and the J gene lost 5 bases, with 15 bases spanning the gap. The CDR3 is 15 amino acids. The record originates from a study of identical twins. General study points: The authors drew conclusions from cross-sectional statistical analysis rather than following the same donors. Fewer insertions characterized abundant cord blood beta clonotypes, whereas memory repertoires showed none. Invariant MAIT and iNKT cells may have partly biased zero-insertion analyses.

It was template switching that added a universal primer site, and there were unique molecular identifiers on the cDNA. TCRdb analysed the 5' RACE reads with MiXCR anew, one entry per CDR3 protein. Among about 250,000 distinct CDR3 sequences listed, 6.5% to 9% were seen once. This same sample was also taken into another study, of yellow fever vaccine responses in identical twins.

The chain is built from TRBV12-3 or TRBV12-4 and TRBJ1-5; D is unclear. The receptor comes from a woman aged 18-29 years in good health. The sequenced sample was CD8+ T cells sorted from blood. CDR3 sequence: CASSSSGYGDQPQHF. CDR3 nucleotide sequence: TGTGCCAGCAGTTCAAGCGGTTACGGGGATCAGCCCCAGCATTTT.